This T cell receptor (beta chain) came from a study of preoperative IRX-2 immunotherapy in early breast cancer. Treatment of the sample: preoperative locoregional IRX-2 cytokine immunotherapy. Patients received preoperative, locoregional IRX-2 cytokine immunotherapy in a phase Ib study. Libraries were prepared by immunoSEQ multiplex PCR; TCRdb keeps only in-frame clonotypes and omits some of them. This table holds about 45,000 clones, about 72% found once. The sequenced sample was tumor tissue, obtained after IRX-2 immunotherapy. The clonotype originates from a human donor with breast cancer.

CDR3 amino acids: CSVEDGRETYEQYF. DNA of the CDR3: TGCAGCGTTGAAGATGGGAGGGAGACCTACGAGCAGTACTTC. The chain uses TRBV29-1 and TRBJ2-7, with TRBD2 identical over 7 bases. CDR1 and CDR2 from the germline V gene are SQVTM and ANQGSEA. The J segment lost 2 bases and the V segment lost 0 bases, leaving 4 bases of the junction unmatched. The CDR3 is made up of 14 amino acids.